The source of this T cell receptor (beta chain) is a study of OX40 agonist ivuxolimab in advanced cancers. In terms of the full investigation: Ivuxolimab was a fully human IgG2 agonistic monoclonal antibody targeting the costimulatory receptor OX40 (CD134). Intravenous ivuxolimab was administered to patients every 2 weeks at six dose levels: 0.01, 0.1, 0.3, 1.5, 3 and 10 mg/kg. Of the approximately 50 dose-escalation patients, hepatocellular carcinoma was present in approximately 20, melanoma in around 15, renal cell carcinoma in 9 and head and neck cancer in 9. A male proportion of roughly 80% and a mean age of around 60 years, ranging from roughly 23 to 79, were recorded for the dose-escalation cohort. Prior anti-PD-1, anti-PD-L1 or anti-CTLA-4 therapy was permitted, and about two fifths of dose-escalation patients had received checkpoint inhibitors. Partial responses were achieved by three dose-escalation patients, of whom one had hepatocellular carcinoma and two had cutaneous melanoma. The point of sequencing TCRbeta in the periphery was to test whether ivuxolimab changed TCR sequence diversity and drove clonal T-cell expansion. The paper covers the monotherapy dose-escalation part of the phase I ivuxolimab trial, which included N of about 50 patients. What the study reported, not specific to this receptor: In the 0.1-3.0 mg/kg groups, partial responders had among the lowest normalized peripheral clonal expansion, particularly in CD8+ T cells. After ivuxolimab, more expanded clones were found on average in CD8+ T cells than in CD4+ T cells. Which antigens the clonally expanded peripheral T cells were specific for was not determined. At doses of 0.1 to 3.0 mg/kg, clonal expansion of both CD4+ and CD8+ blood T cells was observed from baseline to week 6. Low levels of normalized T-cell clonal expansion were also seen in some patients who did not respond.

This clone showed up just once. What antigen it recognizes has not been identified. No per-base quality is available; no much larger clone lies one base away. Patients with a history of autoimmune disease or receiving systemic immunosuppression were excluded from the trial. In every dose cohort, peripheral blood was drawn for TCR sequencing at baseline, cycle 4 day 1, and cycle 7 day 1. Samples were obtained from an open-label, multicenter, first-in-human phase I dose-escalation trial of ivuxolimab. Adults with locally advanced or metastatic melanoma, renal cell carcinoma, hepatocellular carcinoma or head and neck squamous cell carcinoma were enrolled in the trial. Before TCR sequencing, CD4+ T cells and CD8+ T cells were sorted from peripheral blood as separate populations. For sequencing of the TCRbeta CDR3 region, genomic DNA was extracted from the sorted cells. TCRbeta CDR3 regions were sequenced using the immunoSEQ Assay. In TCRdb, the immuneACCESS table is reduced to in-frame sequences with V and J assigned. These tables do not hold every clone; where another copy was compared, an unresolved V gene accounts for under half, and the others remain unexplained. The sample profile shows some 80,000 clones; 87% of them were found once. Over 0.25% of the sample rests with the top ten.

The receptor's source is an adult with an advanced solid tumor such as melanoma, head and neck, liver or kidney cancer. The specimen comprised CD4+ or CD8+ T cells sorted from blood, sampled in a trial of the OX40 agonist ivuxolimab.

The CDR3 here reads CASSLGLAASYNEQFF. The nucleotide sequence reads as follows: TGCGCCAGCAGCCTGGGGCTAGCGGCTTCCTACAATGAGCAGTTCTTC. This receptor chain uses TRBV5-1 and TRBJ2-1, and 7 bases in between align with TRBD2. The CDR3 starts with the cysteine, ends with the phenylalanine, and has 16 residues. Only the CDR3 DNA stays, 48 bases, in frame from base 1. Germline trimming: 4 bases from V, 1 base from J; junction bases outside gene matches: 8. According to the germline V gene, CDR1 reads SGHRS and CDR2 reads YFSETQ.